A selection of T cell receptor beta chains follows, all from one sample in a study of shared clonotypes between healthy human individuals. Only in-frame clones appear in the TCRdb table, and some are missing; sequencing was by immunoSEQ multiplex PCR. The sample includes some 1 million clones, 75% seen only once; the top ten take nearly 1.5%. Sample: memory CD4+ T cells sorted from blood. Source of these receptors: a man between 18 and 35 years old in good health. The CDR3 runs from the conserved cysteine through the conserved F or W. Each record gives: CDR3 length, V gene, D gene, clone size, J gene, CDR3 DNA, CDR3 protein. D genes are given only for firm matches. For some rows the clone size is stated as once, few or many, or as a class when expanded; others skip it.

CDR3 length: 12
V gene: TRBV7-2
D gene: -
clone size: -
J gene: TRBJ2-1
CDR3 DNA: TGTGCCAGCAGCTTTCTAGCGAATGAGCAGTTCTTC
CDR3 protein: CASSFLANEQFF

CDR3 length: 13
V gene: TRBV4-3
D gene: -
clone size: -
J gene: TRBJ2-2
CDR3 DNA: TGCGCCAGCAGCCAAGATGGCACCGGGGAGCTGTTTTTT
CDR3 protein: CASSQDGTGELFF

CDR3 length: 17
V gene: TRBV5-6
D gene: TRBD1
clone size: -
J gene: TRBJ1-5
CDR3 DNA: TGTGCCAGCAGCTTGGAGGGACAGGGAGCGCGCAATCAGCCCCAGCATTTT
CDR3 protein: CASSLEGQGARNQPQHF

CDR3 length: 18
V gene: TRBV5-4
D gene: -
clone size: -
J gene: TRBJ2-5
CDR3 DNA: TGTGCCAGCAGCTCACCCGGAGTGCGGTTTCAAGGGGGAGAGACCCAGTACTTC
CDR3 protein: CASSSPGVRFQGGETQYF

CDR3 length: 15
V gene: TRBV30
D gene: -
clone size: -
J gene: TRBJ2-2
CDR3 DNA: TGTGCCTGGAGTGTACGGCAGGGCGACACCGGGGAGCTGTTTTTT
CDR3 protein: CAWSVRQGDTGELFF

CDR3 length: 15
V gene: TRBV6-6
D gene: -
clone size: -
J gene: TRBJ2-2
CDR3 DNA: TGTGCCAGCAGTCCACCATGGGGTCGACTCGGGGAGCTGTTTTTT
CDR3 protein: CASSPPWGRLGELFF

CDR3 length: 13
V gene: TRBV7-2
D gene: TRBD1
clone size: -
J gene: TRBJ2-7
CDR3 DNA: TGTGCCAGCAGCCCGGACAGGGCGAACGAGCAGTACTTC
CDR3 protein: CASSPDRANEQYF

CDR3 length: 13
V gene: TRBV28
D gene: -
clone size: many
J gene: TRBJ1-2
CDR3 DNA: TGTGCCAGCAGTTTAGTGGGGAACTATGGCTACACCTTC
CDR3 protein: CASSLVGNYGYTF

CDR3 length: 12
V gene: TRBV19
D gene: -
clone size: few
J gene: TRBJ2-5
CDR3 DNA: TGTGCCAGTAGTATTTGGAAAGAGACCCAGTACTTC
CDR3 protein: CASSIWKETQYF

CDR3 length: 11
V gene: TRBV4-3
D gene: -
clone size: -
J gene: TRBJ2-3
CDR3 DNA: TGCGCCAGCAGCCAAGGGGGAACGCAGTATTTT
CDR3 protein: CASSQGGTQYF

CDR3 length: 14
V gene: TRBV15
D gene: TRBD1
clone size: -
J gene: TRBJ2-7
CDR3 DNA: TGTGCCACCACCCTGGACAGGGGCTCCTACGAGCAGTACTTC
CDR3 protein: CATTLDRGSYEQYF

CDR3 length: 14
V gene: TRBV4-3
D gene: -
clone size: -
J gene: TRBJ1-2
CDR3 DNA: TGCGCCAGCGGGACCAATGGGGTTGACTATGGCTACACCTTC
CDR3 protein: CASGTNGVDYGYTF

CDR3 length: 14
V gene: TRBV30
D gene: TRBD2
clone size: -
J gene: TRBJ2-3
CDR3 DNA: TGTGCCTGGAGGGCGGGACTAGCAGAAGATACGCAGTATTTT
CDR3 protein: CAWRAGLAEDTQYF

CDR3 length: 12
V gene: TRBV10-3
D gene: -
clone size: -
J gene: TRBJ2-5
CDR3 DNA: TGTGCCACCGGACAGCCCCAAGAGACCCAGTACTTC
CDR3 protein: CATGQPQETQYF

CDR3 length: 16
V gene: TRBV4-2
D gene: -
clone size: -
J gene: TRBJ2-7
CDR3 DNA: TGTGCCAGCAGCCAAGACCGGACAGTGTCCTCCTACGAGCAGTACTTC
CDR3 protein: CASSQDRTVSSYEQYF

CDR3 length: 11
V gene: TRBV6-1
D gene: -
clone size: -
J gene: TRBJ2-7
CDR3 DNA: TGTGCCAGCAGTGAAGAGTACGAGCAGTACTTC
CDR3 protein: CASSEEYEQYF

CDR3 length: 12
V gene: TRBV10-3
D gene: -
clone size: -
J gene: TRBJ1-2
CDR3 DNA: TGTGCCATCAAGGACACGAACTATGGCTACACCTTC
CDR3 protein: CAIKDTNYGYTF

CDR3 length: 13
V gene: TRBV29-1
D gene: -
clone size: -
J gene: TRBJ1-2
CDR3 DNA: TGCAGCGTTGACGGACCGATAAACTATGGCTACACCTTC
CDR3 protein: CSVDGPINYGYTF

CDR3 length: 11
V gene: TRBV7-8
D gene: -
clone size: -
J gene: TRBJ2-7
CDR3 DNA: TGTGCCAGCAGCTTTCAGTACGAGCAGTACTTC
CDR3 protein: CASSFQYEQYF

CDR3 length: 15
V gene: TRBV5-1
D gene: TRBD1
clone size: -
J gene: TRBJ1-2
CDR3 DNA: TGCGCCAGCAGCTTCGGGACAGGGGGTAACTATGGCTACACCTTC
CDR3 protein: CASSFGTGGNYGYTF

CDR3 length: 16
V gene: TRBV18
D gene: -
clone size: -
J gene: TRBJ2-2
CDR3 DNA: TGTGCCAGCTCACCACTCGTCCGGGAGAACACCGGGGAGCTGTTTTTT
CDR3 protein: CASSPLVRENTGELFF

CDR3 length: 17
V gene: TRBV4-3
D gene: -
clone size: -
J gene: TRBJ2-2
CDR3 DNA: TGCGCCAGCAGCCAAGAAAGGGGTAGCGGGAACACCGGGGAGCTGTTTTTT
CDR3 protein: CASSQERGSGNTGELFF

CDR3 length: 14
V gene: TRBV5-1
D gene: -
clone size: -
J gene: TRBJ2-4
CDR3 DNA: TGTGCCAGCAGCCTTCGGGGAAGCAAAAACATTCAGTACTTC
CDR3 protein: CASSLRGSKNIQYF

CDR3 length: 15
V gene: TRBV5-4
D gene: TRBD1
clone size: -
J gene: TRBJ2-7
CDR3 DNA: TGTGCCAGCAGCCAATCTTCCGGGACAGGGGAGATCATGGACTTC
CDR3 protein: CASSQSSGTGEIMDF

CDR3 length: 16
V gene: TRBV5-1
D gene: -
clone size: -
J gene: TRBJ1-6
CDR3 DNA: TGCGCCAGCAGCCAGGATCCGAGCTCCTATAATTCACCCCTCCACTTT
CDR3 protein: CASSQDPSSYNSPLHF

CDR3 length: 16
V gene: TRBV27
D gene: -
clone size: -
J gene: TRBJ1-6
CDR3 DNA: TGTGCCAGCAGTTTTCTCAGGGATACGCGGAATTCACCCCTCCACTTT
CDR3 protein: CASSFLRDTRNSPLHF

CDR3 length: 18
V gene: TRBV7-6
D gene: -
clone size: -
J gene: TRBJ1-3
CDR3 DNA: TGTGCCAGCAGCGAAAAGGGAGGACAGACCTACTCTGGAAACACCATATATTTT
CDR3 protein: CASSEKGGQTYSGNTIYF

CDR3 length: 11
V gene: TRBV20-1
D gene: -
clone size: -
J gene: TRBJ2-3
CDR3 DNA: TGCAGTGTCAAAAGCACAGATACGCAGTATTTT
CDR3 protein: CSVKSTDTQYF

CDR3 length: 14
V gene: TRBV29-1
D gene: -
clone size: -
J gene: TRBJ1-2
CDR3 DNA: TGCAGCGTATACGGCTCCGGGCCTCCGGGTGGCTACACCTTC
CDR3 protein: CSVYGSGPPGGYTF

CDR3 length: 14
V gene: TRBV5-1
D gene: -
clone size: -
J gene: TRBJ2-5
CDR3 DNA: TGCGCCAGCAGCTCCAAAATATGGGGGGAGACCCAGTACTTC
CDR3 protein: CASSSKIWGETQYF

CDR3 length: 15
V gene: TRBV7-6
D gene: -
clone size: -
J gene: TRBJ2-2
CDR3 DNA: TGTGCCAGCAGCTTATTGCCGGAGGCAACCGGGGAGCTGTTTTTT
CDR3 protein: CASSLLPEATGELFF

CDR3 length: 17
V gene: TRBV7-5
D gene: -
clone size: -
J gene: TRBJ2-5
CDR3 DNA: TGTGCCAGAAGCTCTAGCGGGAGGGCCGGGCAAAAGGAGACCCAGTACTTC
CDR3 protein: CARSSSGRAGQKETQYF

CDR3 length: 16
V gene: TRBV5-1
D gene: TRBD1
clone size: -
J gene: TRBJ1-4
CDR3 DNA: TGCGCCAGCAGCCAAGGGACAGGGGGCCAGAGTGAAAAACTGTTTTTT
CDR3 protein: CASSQGTGGQSEKLFF

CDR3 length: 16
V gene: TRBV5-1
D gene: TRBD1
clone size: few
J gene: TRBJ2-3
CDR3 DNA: TGCGCCAGCAGCTCCTTCCCGGGACAGGGGACAGATACGCAGTATTTT
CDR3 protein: CASSSFPGQGTDTQYF

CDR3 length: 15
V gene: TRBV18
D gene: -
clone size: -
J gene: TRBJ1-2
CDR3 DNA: TGTGCCAGCTCACCACCGCACAGGGTTGGCTATGGCTACACCTTC
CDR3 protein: CASSPPHRVGYGYTF

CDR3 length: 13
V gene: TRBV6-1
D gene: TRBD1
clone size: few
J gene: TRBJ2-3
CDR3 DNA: TGTGCCATCAGGACAGGGGGCACAGATACGCAGTATTTT
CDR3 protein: CAIRTGGTDTQYF

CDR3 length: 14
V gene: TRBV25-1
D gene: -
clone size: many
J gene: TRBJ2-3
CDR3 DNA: TGTGCCATGAAAGACCGGGACAACAGGGATACGCAGTATTTT
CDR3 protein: CAMKDRDNRDTQYF

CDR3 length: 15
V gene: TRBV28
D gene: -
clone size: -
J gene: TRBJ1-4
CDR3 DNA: TGTGCCAGCAGTCCCCCCGGGACGGAGCGTGAAAAACTGTTTTTT
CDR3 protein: CASSPPGTEREKLFF

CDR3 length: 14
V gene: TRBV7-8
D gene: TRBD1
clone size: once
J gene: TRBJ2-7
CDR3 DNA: TGTGCCAGCAGCTTCGGGACAGCCAGCTACGAGCAGTACTTC
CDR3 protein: CASSFGTASYEQYF

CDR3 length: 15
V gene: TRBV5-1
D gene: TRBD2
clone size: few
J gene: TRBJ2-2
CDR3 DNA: TGCGCCAGCAGGCCCGGGACTAGTAACACCGGGGAGCTGTTTTTT
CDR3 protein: CASRPGTSNTGELFF

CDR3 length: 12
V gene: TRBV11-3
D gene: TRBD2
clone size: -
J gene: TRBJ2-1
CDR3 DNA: TGTGCCAGCAGCTTGGGTAGCGGGGAGCAGTTCTTC
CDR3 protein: CASSLGSGEQFF

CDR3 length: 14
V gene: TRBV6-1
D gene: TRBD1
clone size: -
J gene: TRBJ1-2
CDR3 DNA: TGTGCCAGCAGTCCCGGGACAGGGCGCTATGGCTACACCTTC
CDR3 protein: CASSPGTGRYGYTF

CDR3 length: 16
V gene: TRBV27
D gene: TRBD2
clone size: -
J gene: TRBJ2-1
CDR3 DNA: TGTGCCAGCAGTGTCCGGACTAGCGGGGGGGCGAATGAGCAGTTCTTC
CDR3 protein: CASSVRTSGGANEQFF

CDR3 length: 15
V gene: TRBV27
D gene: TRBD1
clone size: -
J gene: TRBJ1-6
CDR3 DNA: TGTGCCAGCAGTTTAGGCGGGACAGGAAATTCACCCCTCCACTTT
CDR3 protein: CASSLGGTGNSPLHF

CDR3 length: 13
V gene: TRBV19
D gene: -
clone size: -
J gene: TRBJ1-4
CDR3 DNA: TGTGCCAGTAGTATAACAGGGAGGCAAAAACTGTTTTTT
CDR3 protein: CASSITGRQKLFF

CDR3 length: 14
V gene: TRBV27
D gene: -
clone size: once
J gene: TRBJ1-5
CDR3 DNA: TGTGCCAGCAGTACGAGCAATAGCAATCAGCCCCAGCATTTT
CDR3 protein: CASSTSNSNQPQHF

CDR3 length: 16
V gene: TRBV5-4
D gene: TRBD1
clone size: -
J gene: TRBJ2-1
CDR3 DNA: TGTGCCAGCAGCATCGACCCGGGACAGGGAAACAATGAGCAGTTCTTC
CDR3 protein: CASSIDPGQGNNEQFF

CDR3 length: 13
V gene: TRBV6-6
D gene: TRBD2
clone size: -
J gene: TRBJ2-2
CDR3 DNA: TGTGCCAGCAGTGGGACTAGCCCCGGGGAGCTGTTTTTT
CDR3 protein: CASSGTSPGELFF

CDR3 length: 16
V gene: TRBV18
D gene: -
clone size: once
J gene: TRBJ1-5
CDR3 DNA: TGTGCCAGCTCATCGACCTTTGGCGGAGCGGATCAGCCCCAGCATTTT
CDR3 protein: CASSSTFGGADQPQHF

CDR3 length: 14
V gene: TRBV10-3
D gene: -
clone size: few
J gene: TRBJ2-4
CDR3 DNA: TGTGCCATCAGTAACGTCCTAGCCAAAAACATTCAGTACTTC
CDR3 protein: CAISNVLAKNIQYF

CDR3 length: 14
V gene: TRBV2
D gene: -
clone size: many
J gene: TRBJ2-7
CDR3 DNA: TGTGCCAGCAGTGAAAATATGAACAGCTACGAGCAGTACTTC
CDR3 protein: CASSENMNSYEQYF

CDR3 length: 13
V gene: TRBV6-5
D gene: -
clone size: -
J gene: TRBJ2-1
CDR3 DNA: TGTGCCAGCAGCCGCACAGGCCCTTCTGAGCAGTTCTTC
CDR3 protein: CASSRTGPSEQFF

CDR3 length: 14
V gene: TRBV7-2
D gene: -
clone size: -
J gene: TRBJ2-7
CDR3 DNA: TGTGCCAGCAGCTTAGCGTGGGCCGGTTACGAGCAGTACTTC
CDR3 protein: CASSLAWAGYEQYF

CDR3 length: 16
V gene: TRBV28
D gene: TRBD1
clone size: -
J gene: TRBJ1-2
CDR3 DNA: TGTGCCAGTCTAAAAACTGCGACAGGGGGCGGAGGGGGCTACACCTTC
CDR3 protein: CASLKTATGGGGGYTF

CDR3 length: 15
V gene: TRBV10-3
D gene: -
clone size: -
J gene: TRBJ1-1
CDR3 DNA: TGTGCCATCAGTGATGCCGGGACACAGAACACTGAAGCTTTCTTT
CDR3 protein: CAISDAGTQNTEAFF

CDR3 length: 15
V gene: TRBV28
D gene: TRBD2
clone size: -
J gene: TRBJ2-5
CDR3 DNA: TGTGCCAGCAGTCCCGGGACTAGCGGTATAGAGACCCAGTACTTC
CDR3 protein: CASSPGTSGIETQYF

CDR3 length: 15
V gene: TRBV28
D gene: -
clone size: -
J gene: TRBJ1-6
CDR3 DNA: TGTGCCAGCACCCAAAGGGCAGGGTGGAATTCACCCCTCCACTTT
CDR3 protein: CASTQRAGWNSPLHF